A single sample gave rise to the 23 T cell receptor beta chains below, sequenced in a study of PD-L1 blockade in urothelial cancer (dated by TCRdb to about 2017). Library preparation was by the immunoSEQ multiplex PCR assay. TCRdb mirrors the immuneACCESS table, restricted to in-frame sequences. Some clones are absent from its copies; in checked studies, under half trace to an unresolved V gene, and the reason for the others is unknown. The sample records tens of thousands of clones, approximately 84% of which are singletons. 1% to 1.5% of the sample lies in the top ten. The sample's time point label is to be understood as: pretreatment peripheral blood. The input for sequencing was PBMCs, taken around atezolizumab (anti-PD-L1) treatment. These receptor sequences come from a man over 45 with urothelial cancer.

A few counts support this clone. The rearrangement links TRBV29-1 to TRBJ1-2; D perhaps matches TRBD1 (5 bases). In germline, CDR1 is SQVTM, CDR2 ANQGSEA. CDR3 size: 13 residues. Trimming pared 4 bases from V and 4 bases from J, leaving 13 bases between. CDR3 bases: TGCAGCGTTGTGGTCGACAGCTTCTATGGCTACACCTTC. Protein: CSVVVDSFYGYTF.

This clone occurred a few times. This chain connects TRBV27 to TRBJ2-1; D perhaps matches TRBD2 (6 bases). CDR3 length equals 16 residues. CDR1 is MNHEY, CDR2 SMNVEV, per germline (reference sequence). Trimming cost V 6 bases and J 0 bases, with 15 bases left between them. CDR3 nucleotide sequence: TGTGCCAGCAGCCCTCGGGGGTTGAGCTCCTACAATGAGCAGTTCTTC. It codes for CASSPRGLSSYNEQFF.

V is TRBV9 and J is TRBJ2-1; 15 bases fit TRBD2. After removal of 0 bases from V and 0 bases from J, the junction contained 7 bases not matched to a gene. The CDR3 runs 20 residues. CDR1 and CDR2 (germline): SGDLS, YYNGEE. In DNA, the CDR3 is TGTGCCAGCAGCGTAGAGGGACTAGCGGGAGGCCTGCCCTCCTACAATGAGCAGTTCTTC. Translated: CASSVEGLAGGLPSYNEQFF. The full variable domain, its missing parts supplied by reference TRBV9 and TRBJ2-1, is DSGVTQTPKHLITATGQRVTLRCSPRSGDLSVYWYQQSLDQGLQFLIQYYNGEERAKGNILERFSAQQFPDLHSELNLSSLELGDSALYFCASSVEGLAGGLPSYNEQFFGPGTRLTVL.

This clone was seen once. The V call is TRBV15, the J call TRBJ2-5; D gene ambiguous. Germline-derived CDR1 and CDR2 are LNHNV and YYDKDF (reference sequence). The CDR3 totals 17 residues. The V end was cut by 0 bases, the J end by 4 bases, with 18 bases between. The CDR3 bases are TGTGCCACCAGCAGAGATAAGTTTGCGGCCCCCACAGAGACCCAGTACTTC. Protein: CATSRDKFAAPTETQYF.

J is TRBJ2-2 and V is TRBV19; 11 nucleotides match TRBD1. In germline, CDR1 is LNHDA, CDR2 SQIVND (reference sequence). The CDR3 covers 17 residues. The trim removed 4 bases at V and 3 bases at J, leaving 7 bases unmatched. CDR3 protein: CASSRRTGGVDTGELFF. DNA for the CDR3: TGTGCCAGTAGTAGACGGACAGGGGGCGTTGACACCGGGGAGCTGTTTTTT.

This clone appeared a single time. The CDR3 DNA reads TGTGCCAGCAGCTCCGGGACTAGCGGGGTACGGTCCTACAATGAGCAGTTCTTC. As protein: CASSSGTSGVRSYNEQFF. This chain connects TRBV5-4 to TRBJ2-1; 13 nucleotides match TRBD2. The CDR3 runs to 18 residues. V lost 3 bases to trimming and J lost 1 base; unmatched junction nucleotides: 7. From germline, CDR1 is SGHNT and CDR2 YYREEE (reference sequence).

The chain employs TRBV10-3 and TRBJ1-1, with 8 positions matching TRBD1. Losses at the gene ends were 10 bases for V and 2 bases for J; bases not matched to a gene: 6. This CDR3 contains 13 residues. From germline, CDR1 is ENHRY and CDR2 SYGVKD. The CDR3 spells CATHGQGNTEAFF. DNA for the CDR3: TGTGCCACCCACGGACAGGGAAACACTGAAGCTTTCTTT.

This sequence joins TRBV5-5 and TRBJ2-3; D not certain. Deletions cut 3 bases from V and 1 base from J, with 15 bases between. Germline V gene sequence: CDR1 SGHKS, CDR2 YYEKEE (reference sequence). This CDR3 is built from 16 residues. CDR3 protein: CASSSRPFRGTDTQYF. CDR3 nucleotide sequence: TGTGCCAGCAGCTCCCGACCCTTTCGGGGCACAGATACGCAGTATTTT.

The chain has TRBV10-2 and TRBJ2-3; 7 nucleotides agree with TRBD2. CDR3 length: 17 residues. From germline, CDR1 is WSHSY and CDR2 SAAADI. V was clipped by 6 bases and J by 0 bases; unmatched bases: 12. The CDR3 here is CASRDGRAPPSTDTQYF. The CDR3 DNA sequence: TGCGCCAGCAGAGATGGGAGGGCCCCCCCGAGCACAGATACGCAGTATTTT.

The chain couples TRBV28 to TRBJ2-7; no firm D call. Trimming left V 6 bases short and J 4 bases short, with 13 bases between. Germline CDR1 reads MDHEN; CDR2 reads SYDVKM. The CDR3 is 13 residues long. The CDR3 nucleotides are TGTGCCAGCAGAGCCGTTCCCCGATACGAGCAGTACTTC. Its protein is CASRAVPRYEQYF.

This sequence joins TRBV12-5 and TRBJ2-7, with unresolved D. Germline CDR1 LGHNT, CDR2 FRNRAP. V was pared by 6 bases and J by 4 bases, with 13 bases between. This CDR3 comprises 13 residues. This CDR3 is CASGPEGAYEQYF. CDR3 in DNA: TGTGCTAGTGGCCCCGAAGGAGCGTACGAGCAGTACTTC.

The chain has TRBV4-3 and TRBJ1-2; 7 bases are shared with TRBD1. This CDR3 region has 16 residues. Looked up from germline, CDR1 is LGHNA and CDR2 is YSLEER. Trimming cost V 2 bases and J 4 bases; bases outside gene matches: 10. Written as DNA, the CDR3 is TGCGCCAGCAGCCAACTGGGACAGCGAGGAGGCTATGGCTACACCTTC. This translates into CASSQLGQRGGYGYTF.

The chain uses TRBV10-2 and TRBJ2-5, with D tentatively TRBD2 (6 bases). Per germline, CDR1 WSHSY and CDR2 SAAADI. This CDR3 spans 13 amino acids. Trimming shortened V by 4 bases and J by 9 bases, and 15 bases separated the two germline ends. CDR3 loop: CASSARELSSQYF. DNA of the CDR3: TGCGCCAGCAGTGCTCGGGAGTTGAGTTCCCAGTACTTC.

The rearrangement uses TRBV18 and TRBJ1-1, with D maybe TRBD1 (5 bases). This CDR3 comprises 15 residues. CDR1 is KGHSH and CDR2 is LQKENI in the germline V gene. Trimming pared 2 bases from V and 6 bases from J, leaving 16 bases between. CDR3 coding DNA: TGTGCCAGCTCACCATTCGACAGAGTGTTCGCTGAAGCTTTCTTT. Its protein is CASSPFDRVFAEAFF.

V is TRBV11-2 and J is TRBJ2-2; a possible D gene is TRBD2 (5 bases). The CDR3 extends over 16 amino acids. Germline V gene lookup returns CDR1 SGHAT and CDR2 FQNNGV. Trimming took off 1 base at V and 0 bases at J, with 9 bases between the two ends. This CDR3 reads CASSLVRDPNTGELFF. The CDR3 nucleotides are TGTGCCAGCAGCTTAGTTCGGGATCCGAACACCGGGGAGCTGTTTTTT.

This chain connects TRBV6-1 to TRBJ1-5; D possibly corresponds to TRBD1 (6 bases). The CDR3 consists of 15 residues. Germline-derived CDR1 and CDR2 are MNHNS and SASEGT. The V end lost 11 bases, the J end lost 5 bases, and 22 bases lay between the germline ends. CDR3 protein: CAGRSQGPGDQPQHF. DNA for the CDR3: TGTGCCGGCCGGTCACAGGGACCCGGCGATCAGCCCCAGCATTTT.

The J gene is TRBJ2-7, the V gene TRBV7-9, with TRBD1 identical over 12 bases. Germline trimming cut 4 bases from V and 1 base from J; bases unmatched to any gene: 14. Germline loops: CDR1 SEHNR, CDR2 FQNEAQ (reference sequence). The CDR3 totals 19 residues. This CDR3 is CASSSSPGTGGYRSYEQYF. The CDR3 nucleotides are TGTGCCAGCAGCTCAAGTCCCGGGACAGGGGGCTATCGTTCCTACGAGCAGTACTTC.

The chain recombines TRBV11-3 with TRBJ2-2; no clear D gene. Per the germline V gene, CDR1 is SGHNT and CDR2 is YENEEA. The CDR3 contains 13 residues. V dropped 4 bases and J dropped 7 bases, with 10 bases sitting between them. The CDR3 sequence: CASSSPGYGELFF. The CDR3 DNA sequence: TGTGCCAGCAGCTCTCCCGGGTACGGGGAGCTGTTTTTT.

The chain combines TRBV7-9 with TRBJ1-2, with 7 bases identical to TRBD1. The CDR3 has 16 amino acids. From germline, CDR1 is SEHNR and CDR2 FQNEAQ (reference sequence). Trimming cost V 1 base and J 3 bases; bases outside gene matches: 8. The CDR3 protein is CASSLVWSGTDYGYTF. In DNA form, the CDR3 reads TGTGCCAGCAGCTTAGTCTGGTCAGGGACAGACTATGGCTACACCTTC.

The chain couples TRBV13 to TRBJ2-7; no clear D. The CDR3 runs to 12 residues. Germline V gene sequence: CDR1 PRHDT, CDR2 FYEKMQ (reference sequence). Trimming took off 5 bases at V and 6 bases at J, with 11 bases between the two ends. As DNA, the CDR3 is TGTGCCAGCAGCCCCCCGACTGGCGAGCAGTACTTC. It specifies CASSPPTGEQYF.

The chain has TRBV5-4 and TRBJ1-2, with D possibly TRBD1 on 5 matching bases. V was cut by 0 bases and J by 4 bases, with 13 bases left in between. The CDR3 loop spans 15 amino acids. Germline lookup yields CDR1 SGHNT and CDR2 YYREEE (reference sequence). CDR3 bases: TGTGCCAGCAGCTTGGGCCAGGGTCATTCCTATGGCTACACCTTC. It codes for CASSLGQGHSYGYTF.

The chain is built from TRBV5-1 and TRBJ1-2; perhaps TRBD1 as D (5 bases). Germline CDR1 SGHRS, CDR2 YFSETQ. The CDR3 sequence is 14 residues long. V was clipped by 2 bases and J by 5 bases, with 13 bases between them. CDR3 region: CASSFLTDRYGYTF. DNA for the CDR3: TGCGCCAGCAGCTTCTTGACAGACCGTTATGGCTACACCTTC. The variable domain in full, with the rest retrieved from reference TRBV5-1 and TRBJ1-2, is KAGVTQTPRYLIKTRGQQVTLSCSPISGHRSVSWYQQTPGQGLQFLFEYFSETQRNKGNFPGRFSGRQFSNSRSEMNVSTLELGDSALYLCASSFLTDRYGYTFGSGTRLTVV.

CDR3 loop: CSVDTSGSYNEQFF. CDR3 nucleotides: TGCAGCGTTGACACTAGCGGTTCCTACAATGAGCAGTTCTTC. The chain combines TRBV29-1 with TRBJ2-1, with TRBD2 matching over 8 bases. Germline V lookup: CDR1 SQVTM, CDR2 ANQGSEA. CDR3 length equals 14 residues. Trimming took 3 bases from V and 1 from J; bases not matched to a gene: 2.